What follows are 30 T cell receptor beta chains derived from one specimen sequenced in a study of T cell repertoires in cytomegalovirus infection. TCRdb passed the reads through MiXCR, listing each CDR3 protein once. The table lists about 740,000 distinct CDR3 sequences, 35% to 40% of them singletons. The sequenced sample consisted of PBMCs. The receptors were gathered from a human donor in good health (CMV status not recorded). Some clones in this sample may be carry-over from other donors' samples.

The J gene is TRBJ1-6, the V gene TRBV20-1, with D tentatively TRBD1 (6 bases). CDR1 and CDR2 (germline): DFQATT, SNEGSKA (reference sequence). Trimming removed 1 base from V and 5 bases from J, with 12 bases in between. CDR3 length: 15 amino acids. CDR3 loop: CSARAIQGNNSPLHF. The CDR3 bases are TGCAGTGCTAGAGCTATCCAGGGGAATAATTCACCCCTCCACTTT.

This clonotype showed up just a few times. The CDR3 is CASSLSAGAGTEAFF. The CDR3 DNA sequence: TGTGCCAGCAGTTTATCGGCCGGGGCCGGCACTGAAGCTTTCTTT. The chain employs TRBV28 and TRBJ1-1; TRBD1 might be the D (5 bases). The CDR3 length is 15 residues. Germline V gene sequence: CDR1 MDHEN, CDR2 SYDVKM. Between the trimmed V and J ends, which lost 1 base and 4 bases, there was a span of 13 bases.

J is TRBJ1-5 and V is TRBV7-9; D possibly corresponds to TRBD1 (5 bases). V lost 2 bases and J lost 4, with 9 bases in between. The CDR3 is 14 residues long. Germline CDR1 and CDR2: SEHNR and FQNEAQ (reference sequence). DNA for the CDR3: TGTGCCAGCAGCTTAACGACAGTTAATCAGCCCCAGCATTTT. As protein: CASSLTTVNQPQHF.

A few counts support this clonotype. This sequence joins TRBV4-1 and TRBJ1-1; D is uncertain. The germline V and J ends were trimmed by 0 bases and 1 base, with 6 bases remaining between them. CDR1 is MGHRA and CDR2 is YSYEKL in the germline V gene. This CDR3 comprises 14 residues. CDR3 sequence: CASSQETKNTEAFF. CDR3 in DNA: TGCGCCAGCAGCCAAGAGACAAAGAACACTGAAGCTTTCTTT.

The chain couples TRBV6-1 to TRBJ2-3, with D hard to call. The V end was cut by 6 bases, the J end by 1 base, with 14 bases between. The CDR3 consists of 15 residues. The V gene's germline CDR1 is MNHNS and CDR2 SASEGT. CDR3 loop: CASSPTLAGTDTQYF. CDR3 nucleotide sequence: TGTGCCAGCAGCCCGACCCTGGCGGGCACAGATACGCAGTATTTT.

There are a few counts of this clonotype. The CDR3 nucleotides read TGTGCCAGCAGTGGCGGGAGTAGGACCGAGCAGTACTTC. Residues: CASSGGSRTEQYF. The chain has TRBV28 and TRBJ2-7, with 7 nucleotides matching TRBD2. Germline CDR1 reads MDHEN; CDR2 reads SYDVKM. This CDR3 region has 13 residues. V was clipped by 5 bases and J by 6 bases; unmatched bases: 7.

The genes are TRBV6-5 and TRBJ1-2; D ambiguous. Trimming stripped 8 bases from V and 0 bases from J, with 7 bases between. Per germline, CDR1 MNHEY and CDR2 SVGAGI. This CDR3 comprises 12 residues. DNA for the CDR3: TGTGCCAGCCTGGGAGCTAACTATGGCTACACCTTC. Its protein is CASLGANYGYTF.

Concerning this clonotype itself: A much larger clone lies one base from this, so it may be a read error. The rearrangement uses TRBV7-3 and TRBJ2-1, with D maybe TRBD1 (5 bases). CDR3 length equals 13 residues. Germline V gene sequence: CDR1 SGHTA, CDR2 FQGTGA. The CDR3 here is CASSPRIRGEEFF. The CDR3 DNA reads as TGTGCCAGCAGCCCAAGGATAAGGGGTGAGGAGTTCTTC.

The V and J genes are TRBV27 and TRBJ1-5; 10 bases fit TRBD1. Germline CDR1 MNHEY, CDR2 SMNVEV (reference sequence). J gave up 4 bases and V 4 bases, and 4 bases lay outside the gene matches. This CDR3 is built from 15 residues. CDR3 bases: TGTGCCAGCAGTTCCCCGGGACAGGGGAATCAGCCCCAGCATTTT. The encoded protein is CASSSPGQGNQPQHF.

This clonotype showed up just a few times. The chain combines TRBV2 with TRBJ2-7; 9 bases match TRBD1. Per germline, CDR1 SNHLY and CDR2 FYNNEI. V shed 9 bases, J shed 6 bases, and the junction held 12 bases outside the gene matches. This CDR3 spans 14 amino acids. As DNA, the CDR3 is TGTGCCAGGGCCCCCCGGGACAGGGCTGGCGAGCAGTACTTC. Encoded protein: CARAPRDRAGEQYF.

This clonotype has only a few counts. V and J are TRBV27 and TRBJ2-7; possible D gene TRBD2, 6 bases. Germline V gene lookup returns CDR1 MNHEY and CDR2 SMNVEV (reference sequence). Trimming left V 6 bases short and J 1 base short, with 19 bases between. This CDR3 comprises 16 residues. The CDR3 region has the DNA TGTGCCAGCAGGACCCTCGGGGCGGGACCATCCTACGAGCAGTACTTC. Translating it yields CASRTLGAGPSYEQYF.

DNA of the CDR3: TGTGCCAGCAGTGAAAGGACAATTCGGCTTGGTTCACCCCTCCACTTT. It encodes CASSERTIRLGSPLHF. V usage is TRBV27 and J usage is TRBJ1-6; a weak D match, TRBD1 (5 bases). Trimming took 5 bases from V and 9 from J, leaving 20 bases between them. The CDR3 has 16 amino acids. The V gene's germline CDR1 is MNHEY and CDR2 SMNVEV (reference sequence).

This clonotype was seen repeatedly, ten times or more. V gene TRBV7-2 combines with J gene TRBJ2-5; D is unresolved. The germline V and J ends were trimmed by 0 bases and 4 bases, with 15 bases remaining between them. The CDR3 consists of 16 residues. Germline CDR1 and CDR2: SGHTA and FQGNSA. The CDR3 DNA is TGTGCCAGCAGCTTAGCGAACCGTGAAGAACTAGAGACCCAGTACTTC. This codes for CASSLANREELETQYF. Based on the CDR3 plus reference TRBV7-2 and TRBJ2-5, the full variable domain is GAGVSQSPSNKVTEKGKDVELRCDPISGHTALYWYRQSLGQGLEFLIYFQGNSAPDKSGLPSDRFSAERTGGSVSTLTIQRTQQEDSAVYLCASSLANREELETQYFGPGTRLLVL.

The rearrangement links TRBV28 to TRBJ2-1, with D perhaps matching TRBD1 (6 bases). With 4 bases removed from V and 7 bases from J, the gap between germline ends came to 23 bases. The germline gives CDR1 MDHEN, CDR2 SYDVKM. There are 17 residues in the CDR3. CDR3 coding DNA: TGTGCCAGCAGTTCCTCGGGACGGCTAGGGGGTCGAAATGAGCAGTTCTTC. This codes for CASSSSGRLGGRNEQFF. Using reference TRBV28 and TRBJ2-1 for the parts outside the CDR3, the full variable domain is DVKVTQSSRYLVKRTGEKVFLECVQDMDHENMFWYRQDPGLGLRLIYFSYDVKMKEKGDIPEGYSVSREKKERFSLILESASTNQTSMYLCASSSSGRLGGRNEQFFGPGTRLTVL.

This chain links TRBV28 with TRBJ2-1; D might be TRBD2 (6 bases). Germline loops: CDR1 MDHEN, CDR2 SYDVKM. The CDR3 is made up of 14 amino acids. V lost 4 bases and J lost 4, with 11 bases in between. The CDR3: CASSWEASYNEQFF. CDR3 nucleotide sequence: TGTGCCAGCAGTTGGGAGGCCTCATACAATGAGCAGTTCTTC.

For this clonotype: This may stem from a read error, because a much larger clone lies one nucleotide away. The chain joins TRBV7-2 to TRBJ2-3; D may match TRBD1 or TRBD2 (5 bases each). Looked up from germline, CDR1 is SGHTA and CDR2 is FQGNSA. There are 17 residues in the CDR3. Trimming stripped 1 base from V and 4 bases from J, with 18 bases between. The CDR3 spells CASSLVIGTTGADTQYF. In DNA, the CDR3 is TGTGCCAGCAGCTTAGTGATAGGGACCACCGGCGCAGATACGCAGTATTTT. The full variable domain, completed using reference TRBV7-2 and TRBJ2-3, is GAGVSQSPSNKVTEKGKDVELRCDPISGHTALYWYRQSLGQGLEFLIYFQGNSAPDKSGLPSDRFSAERTGGSVSTLTIQRTQQEDSAVYLCASSLVIGTTGADTQYFGPGTRLTVL.

In its sample, this clonotype was seen a few times. The V gene is TRBV20-1, the J gene TRBJ2-1; D tentatively fits TRBD1 or TRBD2 (7 bases each). The CDR3 length is 14 residues. The V gene's germline CDR1 is DFQATT and CDR2 SNEGSKA (reference sequence). Between the trimmed V and J ends, which lost 7 bases and 7 bases, there was a span of 20 bases. The CDR3: CSGDSGLGGNEQFF. The CDR3 DNA reads TGCAGTGGGGACAGCGGACTAGGAGGGAATGAGCAGTTCTTC.

This chain links TRBV19 with TRBJ2-2; 7 bases are shared with TRBD1. The length of the CDR3 is 15 residues. The trim removed 6 bases at V and 1 base at J, leaving 5 bases unmatched. Germline V gene lookup returns CDR1 LNHDA and CDR2 SQIVND (reference sequence). CDR3 sequence: CASRGDSVNTGELFF. In DNA form, the CDR3 reads TGTGCCAGTAGGGGGGACAGTGTGAACACCGGGGAGCTGTTTTTT.

Only a few counts were recorded for this clonotype. This sequence joins TRBV19 and TRBJ2-1; 8 bases agree with TRBD1. J was trimmed by 4 bases and V by 5 bases; bases with no gene match: 13. CDR3 size: 17 residues. Germline CDR1 LNHDA, CDR2 SQIVND (reference sequence). CDR3 in DNA: TGTGCCAGTAGTCCCCCGACACAGGGGGTTGGGTACAATGAGCAGTTCTTC. Protein sequence: CASSPPTQGVGYNEQFF. The full variable domain, rest sourced from reference TRBV19 and TRBJ2-1, is DGGITQSPKYLFRKEGQNVTLSCEQNLNHDAMYWYRQDPGQGLRLIYYSQIVNDFQKGDIAEGYSVSREKKESFPLTVTSAQKNPTAFYLCASSPPTQGVGYNEQFFGPGTRLTVL.

The chain couples TRBV6-6 to TRBJ1-1; no clear D. V was trimmed by 6 bases and J by 2 bases, leaving 16 bases between them. The length of the CDR3 is 15 residues. Germline V gene lookup returns CDR1 MNHNY and CDR2 SVGAGI (reference sequence). CDR3 in amino acids: CASRAGQNLNTEAFF. CDR3 coding DNA: TGTGCCAGCAGGGCTGGCCAGAACCTAAACACTGAAGCTTTCTTT.

The chain is built from TRBV7-9 and TRBJ1-6; D perhaps matches TRBD1 (5 bases). Germline V lookup: CDR1 SEHNR, CDR2 FQNEAQ (reference sequence). The V and J ends lost 5 bases and 9 bases respectively, with 14 bases between them. This CDR3 is built from 14 residues. The CDR3 protein is CASSPQADTSPLHF. The CDR3 DNA follows: TGTGCCAGCAGCCCACAGGCGGACACTTCACCCCTCCACTTT.

The rearrangement joins TRBV5-1 to TRBJ2-7; TRBD2 matches at 9 bases. V was clipped by 0 bases and J by 2 bases; unmatched bases: 6. Per germline, CDR1 SGHRS and CDR2 YFSETQ. The CDR3 sequence is 16 residues long. CDR3 residues: CASSLDFSGSPYEQYF. The CDR3 DNA is TGCGCCAGCAGCTTGGATTTTAGCGGGAGTCCCTACGAGCAGTACTTC.

This chain uses TRBV28 with TRBJ1-1; 10 bases are a match to TRBD1. The V gene's germline CDR1 is MDHEN and CDR2 SYDVKM. V was clipped by 5 bases and J by 0 bases; unmatched bases: 6. The CDR3 runs to 16 residues. CDR3 nucleotide sequence: TGTGCCAGCAGTCGGGACAGGGGCTTGTTGAACACTGAAGCTTTCTTT. Its protein is CASSRDRGLLNTEAFF.

This clonotype was observed many times. This sequence joins TRBV28 and TRBJ1-2, with 7 bases identical to TRBD1. This CDR3 is built from 13 residues. In germline, CDR1 is MDHEN, CDR2 SYDVKM. With V trimmed by 5 bases and J by 4 bases, 4 bases remained unmatched. The CDR3 DNA is TGTGCCAGCAGTCGCGGGACAGCCTATGGCTACACCTTC. It translates to CASSRGTAYGYTF.

The chain joins TRBV5-5 to TRBJ1-5; D unclear. The CDR3 contains 16 residues. Per the germline V gene, CDR1 is SGHKS and CDR2 is YYEKEE (reference sequence). Trimming removed 0 bases from V and 4 bases from J, with 14 bases in between. CDR3 nucleotides: TGTGCCAGCAGCTTGGGGGCATCAGCCCCGAATCAGCCCCAGCATTTT. This encodes CASSLGASAPNQPQHF.

The J gene is TRBJ2-5, the V gene TRBV5-5, with no clear D. This CDR3 contains 15 residues. Germline-derived CDR1 and CDR2 are SGHKS and YYEKEE (reference sequence). The germline V and J ends were trimmed by 4 bases and 1 base, with 14 bases remaining between them. DNA for the CDR3: TGTGCCAGCAGCGCCTACACAGCACCCCAAGAGACCCAGTACTTC. Translation: CASSAYTAPQETQYF.

Notes on this clonotype: Because the CDR3 is missing its conserved closing phenylalanine or tryptophan, this is likely a read error. DNA for the CDR3: TGTGCCAGCTCCCCGGCGGGGGCGCGAAATGAAAAACTGTTTCTT. It translates to CASSPAGARNEKLFL. The V call is TRBV12-3 or TRBV12-4, the J call TRBJ1-4, with D possibly being TRBD1 (6 bases). The CDR3 sequence is 15 residues long. V dropped 8 bases and J dropped 5 bases, with 18 bases sitting between them.

Only one count was recorded for this clonotype. The chain links TRBV11-2 to TRBJ1-2, with 9 bases lining up with TRBD1. Trimming at V came to 5 bases and at J to 12 bases, leaving 13 bases not matched to a gene. The CDR3 sequence is 14 residues long. The germline V gene encodes CDR1 SGHAT and CDR2 FQNNGV. The CDR3 loop is CASSKLQGAPSHTF. In DNA, the CDR3 is TGTGCCAGCAGCAAGTTACAGGGGGCCCCGTCGCACACCTTC.

The chain has TRBV7-4 and TRBJ1-4; the D is unclear. The CDR3 runs to 14 residues. V gave up 1 base and J gave up 4 bases, with 7 bases separating them. Germline V gene sequence: CDR1 SGHVT, CDR2 SQSDAQ. CDR3 loop: CASSLGKSNEKLFF. CDR3 DNA sequence: TGTGCCAGCAGCTTAGGAAAGAGTAATGAAAAACTGTTTTTT.

V is TRBV6-5 and J is TRBJ2-3, with a tentative D call TRBD2 (6 bases). The germline V and J ends were trimmed by 7 bases and 0 bases, with 14 bases remaining between them. The germline V gene has CDR1 MNHEY and CDR2 SVGAGI. CDR3 size: 15 residues. CDR3: CASKIRGSSTDTQYF. The DNA of the CDR3 is TGTGCCAGCAAAATACGGGGGTCTAGCACAGATACGCAGTATTTT.